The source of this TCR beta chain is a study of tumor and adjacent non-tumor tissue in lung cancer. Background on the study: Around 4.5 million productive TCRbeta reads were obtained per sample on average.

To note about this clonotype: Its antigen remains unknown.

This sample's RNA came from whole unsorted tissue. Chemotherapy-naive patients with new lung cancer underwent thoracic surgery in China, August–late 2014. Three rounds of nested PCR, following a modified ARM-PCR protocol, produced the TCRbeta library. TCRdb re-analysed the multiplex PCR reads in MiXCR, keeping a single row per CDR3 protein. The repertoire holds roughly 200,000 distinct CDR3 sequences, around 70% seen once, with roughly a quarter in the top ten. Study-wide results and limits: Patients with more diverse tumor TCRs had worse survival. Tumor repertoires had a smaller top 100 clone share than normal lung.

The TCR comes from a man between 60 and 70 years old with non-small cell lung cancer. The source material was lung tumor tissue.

This CDR3 reads CASSLDRGYEVVYGYTF. For the CDR3, the DNA is TGTGCCAGCAGCTTGGACCGGGGATACGAGGTCGTCTACGGCTACACCTTC. This chain joins TRBV11-3 and TRBJ1-2; no firm D call. Germline V lookup: CDR1 SGHNT, CDR2 YENEEA. The CDR3 runs to 17 residues. Trimming took 3 bases from V and 8 from J, leaving 25 bases between them.